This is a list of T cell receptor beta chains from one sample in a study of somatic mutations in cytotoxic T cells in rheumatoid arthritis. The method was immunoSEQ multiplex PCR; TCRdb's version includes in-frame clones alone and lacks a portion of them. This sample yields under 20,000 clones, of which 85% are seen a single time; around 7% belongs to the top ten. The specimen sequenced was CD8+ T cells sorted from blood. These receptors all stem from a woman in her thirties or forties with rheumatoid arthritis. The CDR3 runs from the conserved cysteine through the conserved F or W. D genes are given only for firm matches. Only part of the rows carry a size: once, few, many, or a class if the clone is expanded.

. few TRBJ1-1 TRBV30 TGTGCCTGGAGTGTGGGCCTGAACACTGAAGCTTTCTTT CAWSVGLNTEAFF
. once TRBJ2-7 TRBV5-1 TGCGCCAGCACCATCAACCCCGGGGAGGCCTCCTACGAGCAGTACTTC CASTINPGEASYEQYF
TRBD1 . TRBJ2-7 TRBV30 TGTGCCTGGAGTTCCGGGACAGGGACCTACGAGCAGTACTTC CAWSSGTGTYEQYF
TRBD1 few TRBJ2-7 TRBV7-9 TGTGCCAGCAGCTTAGTAGAAGGGGGCCACGAGCAGTACTTC CASSLVEGGHEQYF
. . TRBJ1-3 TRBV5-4 TGTGCCAGCACCCAGGCAGGTACTGGAAACACCATATATTTT CASTQAGTGNTIYF
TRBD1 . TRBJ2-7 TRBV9 TGTGCCAGCAGCGATGGACAGGGGCCGCCCTACGAGCAGTACTTC CASSDGQGPPYEQYF
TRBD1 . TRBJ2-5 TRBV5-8 TGTGCCAGCAGCTTGCTACAGGGGCAAGAGACCCAGTACTTC CASSLLQGQETQYF
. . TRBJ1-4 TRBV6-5 TGTGCCAGCAGTTACCTCACTAATGAAAAACTGTTTTTT CASSYLTNEKLFF
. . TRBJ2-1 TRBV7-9 TGTGCCAGCGGATGGGCGGGCCCAACCTACAATGAGCAGTTCTTC CASGWAGPTYNEQFF
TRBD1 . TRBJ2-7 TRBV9 TGTGCCAGCAGCGTAGGGGACAGTGCCTACGAGCAGTACTTC CASSVGDSAYEQYF
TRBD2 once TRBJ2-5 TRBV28 TGTGCCAGCAGCTCGGGAGGGCTCGATCGCTACTTC CASSSGGLDRYF
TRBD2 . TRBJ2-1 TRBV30 TGTGCCTGGAGCCTAGCGGGAGATGTTTCCTACAATGAGCAGTTCTTC CAWSLAGDVSYNEQFF
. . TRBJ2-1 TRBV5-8 TGTGCCAGCAGGACAGAAGCAGATGAGCAGTTCTTC CASRTEADEQFF
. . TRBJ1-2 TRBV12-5 TGTGCTAGTGGTTTGAGCGGGGGGGGCTACTATGGCTACACCTTC CASGLSGGGYYGYTF
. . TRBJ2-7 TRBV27 TGTGCCAGCAGTTTAGGGCTAGCTTCCTACGAGCAGTACTTC CASSLGLASYEQYF
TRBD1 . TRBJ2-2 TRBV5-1 TGCGCCAGCAGCGGGGACAGGGGGCGATTTCGATCCGGGGAGCTGTTTTTT CASSGDRGRFRSGELFF
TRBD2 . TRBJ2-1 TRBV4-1 TGCGCCAGCAGCCGGGAGGGACTATACAATGAGCAGTTCTTC CASSREGLYNEQFF
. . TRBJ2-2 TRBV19 TGTGCCAGTAGTATACCCCCCGGGGTAGCCCCCGGGGAGCTGTTTTTT CASSIPPGVAPGELFF
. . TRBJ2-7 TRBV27 TGTGCCAGCAGTCTCCGCTCAGGGTTCTACGAGCAGTACTTC CASSLRSGFYEQYF
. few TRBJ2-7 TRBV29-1 TGCAGCGTTGTCGCAGGGACCTACGAGCAGTACTTC CSVVAGTYEQYF
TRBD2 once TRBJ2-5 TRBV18 TGTGCCAGCTCACTAAGTCCCGGGACTAGATCGCTAGCGGGGGACCAAGAGACCCAGTACTTC CASSLSPGTRSLAGDQETQYF
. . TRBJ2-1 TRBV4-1 TGCGCCAGCAGCCAAGGGAGTTACTCCTACAATGAGCAGTTCTTC CASSQGSYSYNEQFF
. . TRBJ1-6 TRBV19 TGTGCCAGTACTACTACCCGCAGGGTTGATTCACCCCTCCACTTT CASTTTRRVDSPLHF
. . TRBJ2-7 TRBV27 TGTGCCAGCAGTTTCCTCGGGTCCTACGAGCAGTACTTC CASSFLGSYEQYF
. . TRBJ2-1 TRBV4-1 TGCGCCAGTACCCAGAAACAGGGAGGGGACAATGAGCAGTTCTTC CASTQKQGGDNEQFF
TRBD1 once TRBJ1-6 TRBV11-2 TGTGCCAGCAGCCAACTACAGGGGGCAGGAAATTCACCCCTCCACTTT CASSQLQGAGNSPLHF
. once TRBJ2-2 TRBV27 TGTGCCAGCACGGTCACGCCAACAGGGACCGGGGAGCTGTTTTTT CASTVTPTGTGELFF
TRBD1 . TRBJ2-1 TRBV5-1 TGCGCCAGCAGCTGGGGGTCCAGGGGGCTGGACAATGAGCAGTTCTTC CASSWGSRGLDNEQFF
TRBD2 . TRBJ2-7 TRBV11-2 TGTGCCAGCAGCACCATAGCGGGAGCGTCCGAGCAGTACTTC CASSTIAGASEQYF
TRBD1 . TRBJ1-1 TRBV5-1 TGCGCCAGCAGCTTGCCACCGGGACAGCCGAACACTGAAGCTTTCTTT CASSLPPGQPNTEAFF
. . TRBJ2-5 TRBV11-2 TGTGCCAGCAGAAGACGGGACCAAGAGACCCAGTACTTC CASRRRDQETQYF
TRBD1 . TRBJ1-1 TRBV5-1 TGCGCCAGCAGCTTGTTACGACAGGGCGTGAACACTGAAGCTTTCTTT CASSLLRQGVNTEAFF
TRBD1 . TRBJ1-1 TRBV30 TGTGCCTGGAGTTATGGGACAGGCTACACTGAAGCTTTCTTT CAWSYGTGYTEAFF
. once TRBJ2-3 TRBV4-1 TGCGCCAGCAGCCAAGGCGGGAGCACAGATACGCAGTATTTT CASSQGGSTDTQYF
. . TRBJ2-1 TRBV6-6 TGTGCCAGCAGCTCTAATGATGAGCAGTTCTTC CASSSNDEQFF
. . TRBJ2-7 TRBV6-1 TGTGCCAGCAGTGAAGCCACCCCCTGGGCTGGCTCCTACGAGCAGTACTTC CASSEATPWAGSYEQYF
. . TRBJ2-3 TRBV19 TGTGCCAGTAGTATGTATACAGATACGCAGTATTTT CASSMYTDTQYF
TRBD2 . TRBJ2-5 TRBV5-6 TGTGCCAGCAGCTTACCTAGCGGGGGTCAAGAGACCCAGTACTTC CASSLPSGGQETQYF
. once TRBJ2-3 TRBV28 TGTGCCAGCAGTTTCGGAGGACAGAGTGGCACAGATACGCAGTATTTT CASSFGGQSGTDTQYF
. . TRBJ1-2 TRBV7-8 TGTGCCAGCAGCGGAGGGCCTAGTGGGTATGGCTACACCTTC CASSGGPSGYGYTF
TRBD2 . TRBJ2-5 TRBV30 TGTGCCTGGAGTGGGGGGGGGCAAGAGACCCAGTACTTC CAWSGGGQETQYF
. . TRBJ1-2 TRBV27 TGTGCCAGCAGTTTCTCTCAGGGCTCCTATGGCTACACCTTC CASSFSQGSYGYTF
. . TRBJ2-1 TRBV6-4 TGTGCCAGCAGTCCTACCGGGGGTCCTTACAATGAGCAGTTCTTC CASSPTGGPYNEQFF
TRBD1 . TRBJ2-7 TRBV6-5 TGTGCCAGCAGTTTCACAGGGGGCCCGGGCTACGAGCAGTACTTC CASSFTGGPGYEQYF
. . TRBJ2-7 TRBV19 TGTGCCAGCCGGGGCTCCTACGAGCAGTACTTC CASRGSYEQYF
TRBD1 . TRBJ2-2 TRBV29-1 TGCAGCGTTGTGGGTGGGGACAGGGGGCACACCGGGGAGCTGTTTTTT CSVVGGDRGHTGELFF
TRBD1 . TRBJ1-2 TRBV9 TGTGCCAGCAGCGCAGGGGGTACGGGCTACACCTTC CASSAGGTGYTF
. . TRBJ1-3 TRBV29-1 TGCAGCGTTCTCGGCTCTGGAAACACCATATATTTT CSVLGSGNTIYF